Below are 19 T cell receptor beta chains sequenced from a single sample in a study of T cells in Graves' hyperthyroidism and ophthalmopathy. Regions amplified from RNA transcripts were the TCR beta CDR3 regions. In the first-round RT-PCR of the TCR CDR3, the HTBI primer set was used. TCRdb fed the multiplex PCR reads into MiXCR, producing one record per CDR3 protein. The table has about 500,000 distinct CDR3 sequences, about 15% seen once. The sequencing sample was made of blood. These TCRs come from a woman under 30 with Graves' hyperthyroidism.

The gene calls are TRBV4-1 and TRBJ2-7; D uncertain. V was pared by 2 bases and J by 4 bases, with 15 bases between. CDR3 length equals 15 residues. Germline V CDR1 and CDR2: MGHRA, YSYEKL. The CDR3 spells CASSQNPTGQYEQYF. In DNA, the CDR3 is TGCGCCAGCAGCCAAAACCCGACTGGTCAGTACGAGCAGTACTTC.

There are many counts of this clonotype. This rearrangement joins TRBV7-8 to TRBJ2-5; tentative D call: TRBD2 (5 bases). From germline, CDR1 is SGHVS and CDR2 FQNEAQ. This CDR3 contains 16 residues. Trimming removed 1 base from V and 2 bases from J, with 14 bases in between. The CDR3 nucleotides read TGTGCCAGCAGCTTAGTTAGCACACTAGGACAAGAGACCCAGTACTTC. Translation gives CASSLVSTLGQETQYF.

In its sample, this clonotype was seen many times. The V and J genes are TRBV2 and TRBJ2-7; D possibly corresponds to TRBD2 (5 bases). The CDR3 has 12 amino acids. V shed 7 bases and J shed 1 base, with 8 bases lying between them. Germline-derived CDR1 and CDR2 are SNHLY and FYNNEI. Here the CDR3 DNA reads TGTGCCAGCAACCCGGGATCCTACGAGCAGTACGTC. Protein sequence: CASNPGSYEQYV.

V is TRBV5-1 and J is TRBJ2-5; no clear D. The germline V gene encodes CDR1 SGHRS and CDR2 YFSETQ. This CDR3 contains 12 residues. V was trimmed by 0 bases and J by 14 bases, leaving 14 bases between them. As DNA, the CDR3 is TGCGCCAGCAGCTTGGTAACGAACCAGATTTACTTC. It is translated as CASSLVTNQIYF.

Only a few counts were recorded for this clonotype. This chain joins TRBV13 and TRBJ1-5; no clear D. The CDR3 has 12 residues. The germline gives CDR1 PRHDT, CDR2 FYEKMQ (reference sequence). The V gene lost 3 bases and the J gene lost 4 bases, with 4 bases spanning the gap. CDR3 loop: CASSFLNQPQHF. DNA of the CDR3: TGTGCCAGCAGCTTTCTTAATCAGCCCCAGCATTTT.

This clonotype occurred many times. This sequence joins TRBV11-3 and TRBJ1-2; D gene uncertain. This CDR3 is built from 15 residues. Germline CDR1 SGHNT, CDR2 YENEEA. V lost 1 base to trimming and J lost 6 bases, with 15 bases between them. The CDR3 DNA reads TGTGCCAGCAGCTTAGGTTCGGGGATTTTGGATGGCTACACCTTC. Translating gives CASSLGSGILDGYTF.

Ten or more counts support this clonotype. As DNA, the CDR3 is TGTGCCAGCAGCCAAGATCAGGGAACCACAGATACGCAGTATTTT. Its protein product is CASSQDQGTTDTQYF. The rearrangement links TRBV3-1 to TRBJ2-3, with a tentative D call TRBD1 (5 bases). The CDR3 sequence is 15 residues long. V was trimmed by 0 bases and J by 2 bases, leaving 9 bases between them. Germline V lookup: CDR1 LGHDT, CDR2 YNNKEL (reference sequence).

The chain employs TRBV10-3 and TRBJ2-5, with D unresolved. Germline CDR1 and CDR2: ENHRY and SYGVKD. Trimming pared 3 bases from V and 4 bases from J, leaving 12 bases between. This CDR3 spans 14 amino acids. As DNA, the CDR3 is TGTGCCATCAGTGAACCACCGACCCCAGAGACCCAGTACTTC. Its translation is CAISEPPTPETQYF.

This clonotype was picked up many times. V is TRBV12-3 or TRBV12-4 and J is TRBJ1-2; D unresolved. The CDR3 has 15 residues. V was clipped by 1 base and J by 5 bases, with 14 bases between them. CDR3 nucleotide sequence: TGTGCCAGCAGTTTAGGATTGCCAGAAATTTATGGCTACACCTTC. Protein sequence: CASSLGLPEIYGYTF.

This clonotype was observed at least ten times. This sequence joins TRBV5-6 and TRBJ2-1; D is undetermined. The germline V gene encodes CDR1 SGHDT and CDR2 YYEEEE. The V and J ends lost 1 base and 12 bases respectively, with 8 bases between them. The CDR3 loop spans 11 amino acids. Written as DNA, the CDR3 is TGTGCCAGCAGCTTGACCGCGGCGCAGTTCTTC. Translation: CASSLTAAQFF.

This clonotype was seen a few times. In DNA, the CDR3 is TGCAGTGCTACCCCTCTGGAACAGGCCTACGAGCAGTACTTC. The encoded protein is CSATPLEQAYEQYF. This sequence joins TRBV20-1 and TRBJ2-7, with D maybe TRBD1 (5 bases). This CDR3 has 14 amino acids. Germline-derived CDR1 and CDR2 are DFQATT and SNEGSKA (reference sequence). V dropped 4 bases and J dropped 2 bases, with 15 bases sitting between them.

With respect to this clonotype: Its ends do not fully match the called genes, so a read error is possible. CDR3 in DNA: TGTGCCATCGGTGAGTGGGTAGCGGGGGGCGGTGAGCAGTTCTTC. It codes for CAIGEWVAGGGEQFF. V and J are TRBV10-3 and TRBJ2-1, with 10 positions matching TRBD2. CDR3 length: 15 residues. Germline V lookup: CDR1 ENHRY, CDR2 SYGVKD.

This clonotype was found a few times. The CDR3 protein is CASSIRDTHLYEQYF. The DNA for the CDR3 is TGTGCCAGCAGCATCAGGGACACCCACCTCTACGAGCAGTACTTC. V and J are TRBV7-2 and TRBJ2-7, with D perhaps matching TRBD1 (6 bases). V lost 5 bases and J lost 3, with 17 bases in between. Germline V lookup: CDR1 SGHTA, CDR2 FQGNSA. The CDR3 is made up of 15 amino acids.

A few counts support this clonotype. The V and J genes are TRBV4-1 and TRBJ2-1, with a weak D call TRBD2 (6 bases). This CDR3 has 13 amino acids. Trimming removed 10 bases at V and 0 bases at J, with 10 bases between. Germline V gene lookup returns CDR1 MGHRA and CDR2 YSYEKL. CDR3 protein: CATRESSYNEQFF. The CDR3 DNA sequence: TGCGCCACCCGGGAGAGCTCCTACAATGAGCAGTTCTTC.

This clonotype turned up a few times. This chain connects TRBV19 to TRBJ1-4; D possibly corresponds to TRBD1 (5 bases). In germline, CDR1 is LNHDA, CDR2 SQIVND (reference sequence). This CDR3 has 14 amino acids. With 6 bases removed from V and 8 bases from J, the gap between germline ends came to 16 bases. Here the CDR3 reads CASRTGTINEKLFF. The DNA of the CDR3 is TGTGCCAGTAGGACCGGGACGATAAACGAAAAACTGTTTTTT.

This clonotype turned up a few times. In DNA, the CDR3 is TGTGCCAGCAGCGTAGAAGTATCAGCGAGTGAAAAACTGTTTTTT. Amino acids: CASSVEVSASEKLFF. The rearrangement links TRBV9 to TRBJ1-4, with D unresolved. The length of the CDR3 is 15 residues. Germline V gene sequence: CDR1 SGDLS, CDR2 YYNGEE. V dropped 0 bases and J dropped 7 bases, with 13 bases sitting between them.

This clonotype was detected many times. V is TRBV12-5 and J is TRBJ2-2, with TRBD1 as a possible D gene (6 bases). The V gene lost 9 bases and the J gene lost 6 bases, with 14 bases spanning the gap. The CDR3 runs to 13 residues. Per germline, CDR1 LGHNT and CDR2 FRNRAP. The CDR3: CASRTDSPGELFF. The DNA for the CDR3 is TGTGCTAGCCGGACGGACAGCCCCGGGGAGCTGTTTTTT.

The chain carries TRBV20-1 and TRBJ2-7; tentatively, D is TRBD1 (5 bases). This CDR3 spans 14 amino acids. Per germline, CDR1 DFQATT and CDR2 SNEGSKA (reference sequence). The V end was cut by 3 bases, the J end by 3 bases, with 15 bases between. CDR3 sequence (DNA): TGCAGTGCTAGCGTTGAGACAGAGAGCTACGAGCAGTACTTC. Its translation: CSASVETESYEQYF.

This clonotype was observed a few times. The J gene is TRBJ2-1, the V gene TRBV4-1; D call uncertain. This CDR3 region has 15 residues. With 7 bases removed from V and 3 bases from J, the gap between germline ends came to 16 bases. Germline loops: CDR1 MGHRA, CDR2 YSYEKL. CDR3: CASNPGKGNYNEQFF. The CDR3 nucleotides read TGCGCCAGCAACCCGGGTAAGGGTAACTACAATGAGCAGTTCTTC.